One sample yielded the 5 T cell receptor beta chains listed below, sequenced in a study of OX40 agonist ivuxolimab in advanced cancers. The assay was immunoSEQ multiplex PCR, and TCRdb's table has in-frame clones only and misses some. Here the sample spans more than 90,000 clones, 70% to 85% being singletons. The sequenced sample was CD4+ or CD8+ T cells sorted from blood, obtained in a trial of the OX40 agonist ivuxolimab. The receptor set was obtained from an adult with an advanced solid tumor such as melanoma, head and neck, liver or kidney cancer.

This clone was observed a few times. The CDR3 sequence is CASAPGTYSNQPQHF. CDR3 coding DNA: TGTGCCAGCGCCCCCGGGACTTATAGCAATCAGCCCCAGCATTTT. The V call is TRBV19, the J call TRBJ1-5, with D perhaps matching TRBD1 (5 bases). The V and J ends lost 9 bases and 0 bases respectively, with 15 bases between them. The germline V gene has CDR1 LNHDA and CDR2 SQIVND (reference sequence). The CDR3 contains 15 residues.

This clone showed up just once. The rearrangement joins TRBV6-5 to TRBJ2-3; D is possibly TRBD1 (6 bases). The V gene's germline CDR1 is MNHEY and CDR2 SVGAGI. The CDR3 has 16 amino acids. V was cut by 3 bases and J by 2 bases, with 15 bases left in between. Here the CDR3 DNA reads TGTGCCAGCAGTTATTCCCCCGGACAGCCCACAGATACGCAGTATTTT. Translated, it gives CASSYSPGQPTDTQYF.

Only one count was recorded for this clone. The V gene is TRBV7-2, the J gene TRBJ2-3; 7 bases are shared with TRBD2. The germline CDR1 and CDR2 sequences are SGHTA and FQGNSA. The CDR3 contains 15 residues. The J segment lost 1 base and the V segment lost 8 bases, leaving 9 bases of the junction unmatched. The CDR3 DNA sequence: TGTGCCAGCCGGGCCAGGGCGGGGGGCACAGATACGCAGTATTTT. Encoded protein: CASRARAGGTDTQYF.

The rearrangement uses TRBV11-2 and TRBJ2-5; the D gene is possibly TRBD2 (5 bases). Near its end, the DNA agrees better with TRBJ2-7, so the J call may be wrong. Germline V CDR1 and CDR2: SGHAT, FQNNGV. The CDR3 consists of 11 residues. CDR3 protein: CASSPGGEQYF. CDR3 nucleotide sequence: TGTGCCAGCAGCCCCGGAGGCGAGCAGTACTTC.

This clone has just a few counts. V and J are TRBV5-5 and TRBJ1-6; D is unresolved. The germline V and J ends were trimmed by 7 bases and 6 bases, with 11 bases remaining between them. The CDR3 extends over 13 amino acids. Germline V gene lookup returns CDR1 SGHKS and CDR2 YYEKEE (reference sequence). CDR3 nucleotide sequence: TGTGCCAGCGGTCTGGAGGGTAATTCACCCCTCCACTTT. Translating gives CASGLEGNSPLHF.